The clone carrying this TCR beta chain was observed many times. Its antigen is as yet unknown. Symptoms, serum thyroxine and TRAb, thyroid ultrasound, and orbital computed tomography formed the diagnostic basis. This specimen belongs to a study of Graves' ophthalmopathy and Graves' hyperthyroidism. Amplification targeted the TCR beta CDR3 regions, with RNA transcripts as the source material. After a first-round RT-PCR with HTBI primers, a second-round multiplex PCR was run. TCRdb redid the calling of the multiplex PCR reads with MiXCR, one entry per CDR3 protein. This table holds 20,000 to 25,000 distinct CDR3 sequences, around 50% found once. Study-wide findings and caveats: Most expanded clonotypes in thyroid above 0.001 frequency also showed up in blood.

The V gene's germline CDR1 is MNHEY and CDR2 SMNVEV (reference sequence). The length of the CDR3 is 17 residues. V lost 1 base, J lost 8 bases, and 11 bases stayed unmatched. Material for sequencing was peripheral blood. This chain joins TRBV27 and TRBJ1-6; TRBD1 aligns across 7 bases. The TCR sequence derives from an adult woman with stable Graves' hyperthyroidism. The CDR3 spells CASSLFAGTVTYSPLHF. The DNA of the CDR3 is TGTGCCAGCAGTTTATTCGCCGGGACAGTCACCTATTCACCCCTCCACTTT.